The 19 T cell receptor beta chains given below trace back to one sample, sequenced in a study of CD8 T cells in ankylosing spondylitis. TCRdb processed the 5' RACE reads anew with MiXCR; each CDR3 protein has one entry. The data hold approximately 90,000 distinct CDR3 sequences, with about 7.7% observed a single time. What was sequenced was blood, either unsorted or a sorted T cell fraction (not recorded which). The receptor source for this set is a male donor with ankylosing spondylitis or in good health (not recorded which).

In this sample, this clonotype turned up many times. The J gene is TRBJ2-7, the V gene TRBV20-1, with D hard to call. V lost 1 base and J lost 3, with 13 bases in between. This CDR3 spans 14 amino acids. Germline V lookup: CDR1 DFQATT, CDR2 SNEGSKA (reference sequence). DNA for the CDR3: TGCAGTGCTAGAGCCCCGGACCACCGCTACGAGCAGTACTTC. It codes for CSARAPDHRYEQYF.

Many counts were recorded for this clonotype. The chain employs TRBV20-1 and TRBJ1-4; 7 nucleotides align to TRBD1. The junction had 9 bases not matched to a gene; V was cut back by 3 bases and J by 8 bases. The CDR3 consists of 14 residues. Germline V gene lookup returns CDR1 DFQATT and CDR2 SNEGSKA (reference sequence). CDR3 in DNA: TGCAGTGCTAGCCCCGGCAGGGGGGAAGAAAAACTGTTTTTT. It translates to CSASPGRGEEKLFF.

The sample holds many counts of this clonotype. The gene calls are TRBV7-2 and TRBJ1-5; D ambiguous. The CDR3 is 15 amino acids. V gave up 2 bases and J gave up 0 bases, with 8 bases separating them. CDR1 and CDR2 (germline): SGHTA, FQGNSA. The CDR3 DNA follows: TGTGCCAGCAGCTTAAGATCGAATAGCAATCAGCCCCAGCATTTT. Its translation is CASSLRSNSNQPQHF.

This clonotype was counted many times. This chain connects TRBV20-1 to TRBJ2-2, with D maybe TRBD1 (6 bases). V lost 0 bases, J lost 4 bases, and 9 bases lay in between. This CDR3 spans 14 amino acids. In germline, CDR1 is DFQATT, CDR2 SNEGSKA (reference sequence). The CDR3 DNA reads as TGCAGTGCTAGAGAACAGGGCCCCACCGGGGAGCTGTTTTTT. This encodes CSAREQGPTGELFF.

This clonotype has a count of ten or more. The genes are TRBV6-1 and TRBJ2-5, with D perhaps matching TRBD2 (6 bases). CDR1 is MNHNS and CDR2 is SASEGT in the germline V gene. The CDR3 loop spans 15 amino acids. V was trimmed by 4 bases and J by 5 bases, leaving 17 bases between them. The CDR3 DNA follows: TGTGCCAGCAGTGCCGTGGCGGGAAGCAGGGAGACCCAGTACTTC. It codes for CASSAVAGSRETQYF.

This clonotype was seen at least ten times. V and J are TRBV5-1 and TRBJ1-2, with TRBD1 matching over 7 bases. This CDR3 comprises 16 residues. J was trimmed by 0 bases and V by 4 bases; bases with no gene match: 9. Per germline, CDR1 SGHRS and CDR2 YFSETQ. CDR3 sequence (DNA): TGCGCCAGCAGCCACGCAAAACAGGGGACTAACTATGGCTACACCTTC. This sequence encodes CASSHAKQGTNYGYTF.

In its sample, this clonotype was seen many times. This chain joins TRBV19 and TRBJ2-2; 8 bases are shared with TRBD1. From germline, CDR1 is LNHDA and CDR2 SQIVND (reference sequence). Trimming cost V 9 bases and J 7 bases; bases outside gene matches: 7. This CDR3 has 13 residues. The CDR3 protein is CASRDRPGGELFF. In DNA form, the CDR3 reads TGTGCCAGCAGGGACAGGCCGGGCGGGGAGCTGTTTTTT. The full variable domain, in which reference TRBV19 and TRBJ2-2 provide the parts outside the CDR3, is DGGITQSPKYLFRKEGQNVTLSCEQNLNHDAMYWYRQDPGQGLRLIYYSQIVNDFQKGDIAEGYSVSREKKESFPLTVTSAQKNPTAFYLCASRDRPGGELFFGEGSRLTVL.

There are many counts of this clonotype. The chain joins TRBV20-1 to TRBJ2-2; a possible D gene is TRBD1 (5 bases). Germline CDR1 is DFQATT and CDR2 is SNEGSKA (reference sequence). CDR3 length: 14 residues. Trimming stripped 1 base from V and 1 base from J, with 7 bases between. The CDR3 bases are TGCAGTGCTAGAGTCACAGGGAACACCGGGGAGCTGTTTTTT. This gives the protein CSARVTGNTGELFF.

Concerning this clonotype: With a much larger clone just one base away, this may be a read error. The CDR3, as DNA: TGTGCCAGCAGCCCGGCCCCTGGGACTTACAATGAGCAGTTCTTC. It specifies CASSPAPGTYNEQFF. The chain joins TRBV7-2 to TRBJ2-1; TRBD2 might be the D (6 bases). The CDR3 is 15 amino acids. Per germline, CDR1 SGHTA and CDR2 FQGNSA. The V end lost 5 bases, the J end lost 4 bases, and 15 bases lay between the germline ends.

This clonotype has at least ten counts. The chain carries TRBV7-9 and TRBJ2-2; 9 positions agree with TRBD2. The CDR3 is 14 residues long. From germline, CDR1 is SEHNR and CDR2 FQNEAQ (reference sequence). V gave up 8 bases and J gave up 3 bases; unmatched junction bases: 4. CDR3 sequence reads: CASYSGGDTGELFF. CDR3 coding DNA: TGTGCCAGCTATAGCGGGGGCGACACCGGGGAGCTGTTTTTT.

This clonotype turned up a few times. The CDR3 sequence: CSGILGNTGELFF. The CDR3 DNA is TGCAGCGGGATCCTGGGGAACACCGGGGAGCTGTTTTTT. The chain links TRBV29-1 to TRBJ2-2; D is undetermined. Trimming left V 7 bases short and J 1 base short, with 10 bases between. The V gene's germline CDR1 is SQVTM and CDR2 ANQGSEA. The CDR3 length is 13 residues.

This clonotype was picked up many times. The V gene is TRBV10-3, the J gene TRBJ2-3; TRBD2 matches at 9 bases. CDR3 length: 15 amino acids. Germline V gene data show CDR1 as ENHRY and CDR2 as SYGVKD. V lost 4 bases to trimming and J lost 5 bases; unmatched junction nucleotides: 7. In nucleotides, the CDR3 is TGTGCCATCAGTGGCGGGGGGGCCTTTGGAGATACGCAGTATTTT. Its protein is CAISGGGAFGDTQYF.

Comment on this clonotype: Since a much larger clone is just one base distant, this may be a read error. The rearrangement joins TRBV20-1 to TRBJ1-2; D not resolved. The CDR3 runs 9 residues. The V gene's germline CDR1 is DFQATT and CDR2 SNEGSKA (reference sequence). CDR3 DNA sequence: TGCAGTGCTACCCCTGGCAACACCTTC. Encoded protein: CSATPGNTF.

This clonotype was seen repeatedly, ten times or more. The genes are TRBV2 and TRBJ1-1, with 10 bases identical to TRBD1. The germline CDR1 and CDR2 sequences are SNHLY and FYNNEI. The J segment lost 4 bases and the V segment lost 6 bases, leaving 5 bases of the junction unmatched. This CDR3 has 14 residues. The CDR3 sequence: CASRPGTGATEAFF. DNA of the CDR3: TGTGCCAGCAGACCCGGGACAGGGGCCACTGAAGCTTTCTTT.

This clonotype was recorded many times. The chain employs TRBV10-3 and TRBJ2-3; D unresolved. Per the germline V gene, CDR1 is ENHRY and CDR2 is SYGVKD. The CDR3 runs 12 residues. V lost 4 bases to trimming and J lost 6 bases, with 8 bases between them. The CDR3 here is CAISGPGDTQYF. In nucleotides, the CDR3 is TGTGCCATCAGTGGGCCTGGGGATACGCAGTATTTT.

This clonotype was detected only a few times. This chain joins TRBV6-2 or TRBV6-3 and TRBJ2-7, with 9 bases lining up with TRBD2. CDR3 length: 15 amino acids. Germline V gives CDR1 MNHEY, CDR2 SVGEGT. J was trimmed by 5 bases and V by 5 bases; bases with no gene match: 10. The DNA for the CDR3 is TGTGCCAGCAGTCCGTCGTTAGCGGGAGCCCACGAGCAGTACTTC. Protein product: CASSPSLAGAHEQYF.

This clonotype was seen ten or more times. The chain carries TRBV5-5 and TRBJ2-4; 11 bases map to TRBD1. Germline V gene data show CDR1 as SGHKS and CDR2 as YYEKEE (reference sequence). With 4 bases clipped from V and 9 bases from J, the junction kept 9 bases outside the gene matches. This CDR3 is built from 15 residues. The CDR3 DNA reads TGTGCCAGCAGCCCCTGGACAGGGGGCAACGCCATTCAGTACTTC. This sequence encodes CASSPWTGGNAIQYF.

Ten or more counts support this clonotype. The rearrangement links TRBV12-3 or TRBV12-4 to TRBJ2-7, with D perhaps given as TRBD1 or TRBD2 (5 bases each). The CDR3 totals 13 residues. The V end lost 6 bases, the J end lost 5 bases, and 14 bases lay between the germline ends. CDR3 in DNA: TGTGCCAGCAGCCCCTCGTGGGGGAACGAGCAGTACTTC. Translating it yields CASSPSWGNEQYF.

This clonotype was counted at least ten times. The rearrangement uses TRBV12-2 and TRBJ1-2; the D call in the table, TRBD1, was not verified against the DNA. TRBV12-2 is an annotated pseudogene. This CDR3 is built from 13 residues. CDR3 bases: TGTGCAAGTCGCTTTGCAGGGGGCGATGGCTACACCTTC. Translated: CASRFAGGDGYTF.